This T cell receptor beta chain was profiled in a study of a mutant IDH1 vaccine in newly diagnosed glioma. In the study overall: The vaccination schedule gave patients eight doses in weeks 1, 3, 5, 7, 11, 15, 19 and 23. Earlier treatment was radiotherapy, temozolomide, or both, with most getting both.

The time point: week 5, during vaccination. Vaccinated patients received 300 ug of mutant IDH1 20-mer peptide per dose, with topical imiquimod. New astrocytomas of WHO grade 3 or 4 that were IDH1-mutant and ATRX-lost were found in the donors. Concerning this clone: The antigen remains undetermined.

Germline lookup yields CDR1 SGHDT and CDR2 YYEEEE. The V gene lost 4 bases and the J gene lost 2 bases, with 13 bases spanning the gap. CDR3 length equals 14 residues. General study results and limits: Among top peripheral T cell clonotypes, changes seemed unrelated to pseudoprogression.

Profiled with immunoSEQ multiplex PCR; TCRdb holds only in-frame clones, not every one. The table lists about 27,000 clones, about three quarters of them singletons. The TCR sequence derives from a man aged 35 to 55 with glioma. The chain is built from TRBV5-6 and TRBJ2-7; D remains ambiguous. This specimen consisted of PBMCs, obtained from a glioma patient whose treatment included an IDH1 peptide vaccine. In DNA, the CDR3 is TGTGCCAGCAGCGACTGGACCACTCCCTACGAGCAGTACTTC. Amino acid sequence: CASSDWTTPYEQYF.